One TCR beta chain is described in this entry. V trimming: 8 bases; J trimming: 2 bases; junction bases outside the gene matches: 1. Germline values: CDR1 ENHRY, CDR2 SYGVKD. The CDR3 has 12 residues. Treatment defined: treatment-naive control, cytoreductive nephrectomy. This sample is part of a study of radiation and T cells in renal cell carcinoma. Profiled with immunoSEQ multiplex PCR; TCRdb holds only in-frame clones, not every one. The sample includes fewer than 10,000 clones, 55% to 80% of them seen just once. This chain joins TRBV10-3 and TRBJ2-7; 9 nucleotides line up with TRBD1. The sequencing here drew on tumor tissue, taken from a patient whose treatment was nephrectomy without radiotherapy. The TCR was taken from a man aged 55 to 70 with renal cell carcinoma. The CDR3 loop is CAIGQGTYEQYF. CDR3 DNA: TGTGCCATCGGACAGGGGACCTACGAGCAGTACTTC.